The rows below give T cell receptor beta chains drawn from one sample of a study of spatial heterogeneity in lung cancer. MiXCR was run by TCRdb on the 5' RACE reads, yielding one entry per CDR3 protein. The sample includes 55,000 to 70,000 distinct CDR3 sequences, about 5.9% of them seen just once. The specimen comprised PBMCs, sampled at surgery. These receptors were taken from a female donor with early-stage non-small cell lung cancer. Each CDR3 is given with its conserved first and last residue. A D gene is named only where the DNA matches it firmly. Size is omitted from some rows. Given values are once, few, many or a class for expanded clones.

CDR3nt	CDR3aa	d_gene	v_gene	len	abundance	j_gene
TGTGCCAGCAGTTTAGCGGGTTTTCCCGACAATGAGCAGTTCTTC	CASSLAGFPDNEQFF	NA	TRBV12-3/TRBV12-4	15	many	TRBJ2-1
TGTGCCAGTAAGATGGCACAATCCTTTGGGACCCAGTACTTC	CASKMAQSFGTQYF	NA	TRBV6-8	14	many	TRBJ2-5
TGTGCCAGCAGCGTGGACAGATACAATGAGCAGTTCTTC	CASSVDRYNEQFF	NA	TRBV7-7	13	many	TRBJ2-1
TGTGCCAGCAGTGACGGACTAGCGGGGGGGCTTGAGACCCAGTACTTC	CASSDGLAGGLETQYF	TRBD2	TRBV25-1	16	many	TRBJ2-5
TGTGCCAGCAGCTTATCCGGGACAGCCGGCCGGCCCCAGCATTTT	CASSLSGTAGRPQHF	TRBD1	TRBV7-9	15	many	TRBJ1-5
TGTGCCAGCAGCCTCGGGACAGCCAAACAGTACTTC	CASSLGTAKQYF	TRBD1	TRBV7-9	12	many	TRBJ2-4
TGTGCCACAATTCGAGCGGGACACAATGAGCAGTTCTTC	CATIRAGHNEQFF	TRBD2	TRBV28	13	many	TRBJ2-1
TGTGCCAGCAGCTTGGCCGTAGGAAGCACTGAAGCTTTCTTT	CASSLAVGSTEAFF	NA	TRBV5-5	14	many	TRBJ1-1
TGTGCCAGCAGTGAAACTACCGGGACAGGGGATACGGAGACCCAGTACTTC	CASSETTGTGDTETQYF	TRBD1	TRBV25-1	17	many	TRBJ2-5
TGTGCCAGCAGTTACTCTGGGGACACAACTAATGAAAAACTGTTTTTT	CASSYSGDTTNEKLFF	NA	TRBV6-5	16	few	TRBJ1-4
TGCAGTGCTAGAGATTTGCGACAGAATTCACCCCTCCACTTT	CSARDLRQNSPLHF	NA	TRBV20-1	14	many	TRBJ1-6
TGTGCCAGCAGCTTAATCCCCGGTAGTTCCGGGGAGCTGTTTTTT	CASSLIPGSSGELFF	NA	TRBV7-3	15	few	TRBJ2-2
TGTGCCAGCACGAGAATCACGGCGAACACTGAAGCTTTCTTT	CASTRITANTEAFF	NA	TRBV6-6	14	many	TRBJ1-1
TGTGCCAGCACCCACCCGGCGACTAGCGGGGGACACAAAGGCCCCTACAATGAGCAGTTCTTC	CASTHPATSGGHKGPYNEQFF	TRBD2	TRBV12-3/TRBV12-4	21	many	TRBJ2-1
TGTGCCAGCAGCTTGAGTTCCGGGACAGGGTCTAAGGGGGCCAACGTCCTGACTTTC	CASSLSSGTGSKGANVLTF	TRBD1	TRBV7-2	19	many	TRBJ2-6
TGTGCCAGCAGCCAAGACACTCTGATTTCCGGGGAGCTGTTTTTT	CASSQDTLISGELFF	NA	TRBV3-1	15	many	TRBJ2-2
TGCGCCAGCAAACTAGCGGGAGGGCGAGTCGGGGAGCTGTTTTTT	CASKLAGGRVGELFF	TRBD2	TRBV10-2	15	NA	TRBJ2-2
TGTGCCAGCAGTGAAAGGATGGTTACAGATACGCAGTATTTT	CASSERMVTDTQYF	NA	TRBV6-1	14	NA	TRBJ2-3
TGCGCCAGCAGTGGCGACAGGAGGAGCTCTGGAAACACCATATATTTT	CASSGDRRSSGNTIYF	NA	TRBV10-2	16	NA	TRBJ1-3
TGTGCCAGCAGCCCTGTGCTAGCGGGGGCCAATGAGCAGTTCTTC	CASSPVLAGANEQFF	TRBD2	TRBV11-2	15	NA	TRBJ2-1
TGTGCCAGCAGTTATTCACCCCCGAACACTGAAGCTTTCTTT	CASSYSPPNTEAFF	NA	TRBV6-2/TRBV6-3	14	many	TRBJ1-1
TGCAGTGCCCCTGCGTTGGTAGCGGGGCCCACAGATACGCAGTATTTT	CSAPALVAGPTDTQYF	TRBD2	TRBV20-1	16	few	TRBJ2-3
TGCAGTGGAGGGAAGGACCGCCCTGAGAATGAGCAGTTCTTC	CSGGKDRPENEQFF	NA	TRBV20-1	14	few	TRBJ2-1
TGTATGCTGCTGGGCCCCGGGCCGGGCACTGAAGCTTTCTTT	CMLLGPGPGTEAFF	NA	TRBV20-1	14	NA	TRBJ1-1
TGTGCCAGCAGTCCTGTGGGACCCGACAATGAGCAGTTCTTC	CASSPVGPDNEQFF	NA	TRBV11-2	14	many	TRBJ2-1
TGTGCCAGCAGCTTTTTTCCCCAACCAAACAATGAGCAGTTCTTC	CASSFFPQPNNEQFF	NA	TRBV7-3	15	few	TRBJ2-1
TGTGCCAGCAGCGGGGACAGGCGCCCCATCCCGTCCTATAATTCACCCCTCCACTTT	CASSGDRRPIPSYNSPLHF	TRBD1	TRBV5-6	19	many	TRBJ1-6
TGTGCCAGCAGACTCGGCACAGGCGGCACTGAAGCTTTCTTT	CASRLGTGGTEAFF	NA	TRBV6-5	14	NA	TRBJ1-1
TGTGCCATCAGTGACATGGGGAGGGCTCCAGGCTACACCTTC	CAISDMGRAPGYTF	NA	TRBV10-3	14	many	TRBJ1-2
TGCAGTGCTCCCCCTCGGTACGGGGGAGACACAGATACGCAGTATTTT	CSAPPRYGGDTDTQYF	NA	TRBV20-1	16	many	TRBJ2-3
TGTGCCAGCAGTCCCCGGACTAGCGGGAGGAGCAGCTCCTACGAGCAGTACTTC	CASSPRTSGRSSSYEQYF	TRBD2	TRBV27	18	many	TRBJ2-7
TGCGCCAGCAGCTTGGCCCAGGGCCAAGAGACCCAGTACTTC	CASSLAQGQETQYF	NA	TRBV5-1	14	many	TRBJ2-5
TGTGCCAGCAGCCAGGAGGTGGGGAATCAGCCCCAGCATTTT	CASSQEVGNQPQHF	NA	TRBV3-1	14	NA	TRBJ1-5
TGTGCCAGCACCACAGGCCCCTACGAGCAGTACTTC	CASTTGPYEQYF	NA	TRBV28	12	many	TRBJ2-7
TGTGCCAGCAGCCCAGGACAGGGCGATCCACCCCTCCACTTT	CASSPGQGDPPLHF	TRBD1	TRBV4-2	14	few	TRBJ1-6
TGTGCCAGCAGCTTCAAGCCCGCCGGGGGAACAACTAATGAAAAACTGTTTTTT	CASSFKPAGGTTNEKLFF	NA	TRBV5-4	18	NA	TRBJ1-4
TGTGCCAGCAACCCTTACCGGGGATCGCGGACCGGGGAGCTGTTTTTT	CASNPYRGSRTGELFF	NA	TRBV7-8	16	NA	TRBJ2-2
TGTGCCAGTGGGGACAGCGGAAAGACCCAGTACTTC	CASGDSGKTQYF	TRBD1	TRBV19	12	NA	TRBJ2-5
TGTGCCAGCAGCTTAATCGCGGTGGGGGATACGCAGTATTTT	CASSLIAVGDTQYF	NA	TRBV7-3	14	many	TRBJ2-3
TGTGCCAGCAGCCACACAGGGGCTCCTGAAGCTTTCTTT	CASSHTGAPEAFF	TRBD1	TRBV7-3	13	many	TRBJ1-1
TGCGCCAGCAGCTTGGGCCCGGCTATGAACACTGAAGCTTTCTTT	CASSLGPAMNTEAFF	NA	TRBV5-1	15	many	TRBJ1-1